The TCR beta chain under discussion was sequenced for a study of T cells after yellow fever vaccination. Study-wide context: SMART-Seq v4 Ultra Low Input prepared libraries from low-cell fractions.

TCRdb called the 5' RACE reads again in MiXCR, with one record for every CDR3 protein. The table lists over 150,000 distinct CDR3 sequences, almost 7% of them singletons. V gave up 4 bases and J gave up 4 bases, with 13 bases separating them. The CDR3 is 14 residues long. Germline lookup yields CDR1 SNHLY and CDR2 FYNNEI. The sequence was obtained from a man aged 18-30 years who received the YFV17D yellow fever vaccine. V gene TRBV2 combines with J gene TRBJ2-5; possibly TRBD2 for D (5 bases). The input for sequencing was CD4+ T cells sorted from PBMCs, taken 5 to 6 days after the first yellow fever vaccination. CDR3 residues: CASSVNGIGETQYF. CDR3 nucleotides: TGTGCCAGCAGTGTTAACGGGATCGGAGAGACCCAGTACTTC.